These 13 T cell receptor beta chains originate from one sample sequenced in a study of T cell responses to AZD1222 COVID-19 vaccine. Produced via immunoSEQ multiplex PCR; TCRdb's table is partial and in-frame only. Found here are about 140,000 clones, around 85% of them singletons; the top ten hold 7.9%. The sequenced sample was peripheral blood, obtained 28 days after the second dose of the MenACWY control vaccine. Every receptor here comes from an adult who received the MenACWY meningococcal vaccine as a control.

V is TRBV19 and J is TRBJ1-1; no reliable D call. CDR1 is LNHDA and CDR2 is SQIVND in the germline V gene (reference sequence). Trimming took off 0 bases at V and 1 base at J, with 12 bases between the two ends. The CDR3 length is 16 residues. The CDR3 is CASSIDRATKNTEAFF. For the CDR3, the DNA is TGTGCCAGTAGTATAGACCGCGCGACAAAGAACACTGAAGCTTTCTTT.

This clone was seen many times. The genes are TRBV6-5 and TRBJ1-4; tentative D call: TRBD1 (5 bases). The CDR3 runs 15 residues. Deletions cut 0 bases from V and 6 bases from J, with 11 bases between. The V gene's germline CDR1 is MNHEY and CDR2 SVGAGI. The CDR3 DNA reads as TGTGCCAGCAGTTACTCGCGGGACGGGGATGAAAAACTGTTTTTT. Encoded protein: CASSYSRDGDEKLFF.

CDR3 nucleotides: TGTGCCAGCAGCTTAGTCGGGCAGGGAGGTGAAAAACTGTTTTTT. This codes for CASSLVGQGGEKLFF. J is TRBJ1-4 and V is TRBV7-9; D perhaps matches TRBD1 (5 bases). The CDR3 extends over 15 amino acids. Germline V CDR1 and CDR2: SEHNR, FQNEAQ (reference sequence). Trimming cost V 1 base and J 7 bases, with 13 bases left between them.

The rearrangement links TRBV7-8 to TRBJ2-7; 8 bases line up with TRBD2. The trim removed 4 bases at V and 6 bases at J, leaving 14 bases unmatched. The CDR3 has 16 amino acids. Germline loops: CDR1 SGHVS, CDR2 FQNEAQ. CDR3 residues: CASSSTPGGTAGEQYF. As DNA, the CDR3 is TGTGCCAGCAGCTCCACCCCGGGAGGGACCGCCGGCGAGCAGTACTTC.

The J gene is TRBJ2-7, the V gene TRBV11-3; D gene uncertain. The CDR3 consists of 13 residues. The germline V and J ends were trimmed by 0 bases and 6 bases, with 9 bases remaining between them. Germline loops: CDR1 SGHNT, CDR2 YENEEA. CDR3 loop: CASSLDLGSEQYF. The CDR3, as DNA: TGTGCCAGCAGCTTAGATCTCGGCTCCGAGCAGTACTTC.

The V and J genes are TRBV27 and TRBJ2-3; D is unclear. Looked up from germline, CDR1 is MNHEY and CDR2 is SMNVEV (reference sequence). The CDR3 has 13 amino acids. Trimming cost V 11 bases and J 3 bases, with 15 bases left between them. This CDR3 reads CAGRVGRTDTQYF. The DNA of the CDR3 is TGTGCCGGCCGAGTAGGCAGGACAGATACGCAGTATTTT.

This sequence joins TRBV2 and TRBJ1-1, with D possibly TRBD1 on 6 matching bases. Germline loops: CDR1 SNHLY, CDR2 FYNNEI. The CDR3 extends over 15 amino acids. Trimming left V 10 bases short and J 6 bases short, with 24 bases between. DNA for the CDR3: TGTGCCACAACTCCTCGTTGGGGGCGTGGCGCTGAAGCTTTCTTT. Amino acid sequence: CATTPRWGRGAEAFF.

The chain employs TRBV3-1 (or the pseudogene TRBV3-2) and TRBJ2-7; the D call may be TRBD1 or TRBD2 (6 bases each). V dropped 1 base and J dropped 0 bases, with 19 bases sitting between them. CDR1 and CDR2 from the germline V gene are LGHDT and YNNKEL (reference sequence). This CDR3 has 18 amino acids. The CDR3, as DNA: TGTGCCAGCAGCCAAGGAATCAGTACGGGGGCTGGCTCCTACGAGCAGTACTTC. Encoded protein: CASSQGISTGAGSYEQYF.

V usage is TRBV2 and J usage is TRBJ1-5, with no clear D. The V and J ends lost 7 bases and 1 base respectively, with 8 bases between them. The CDR3 sequence is 13 residues long. The germline CDR1 and CDR2 sequences are SNHLY and FYNNEI. DNA of the CDR3: TGTGCCAGCAATTGGGAGAGCAATCAGCCCCAGCATTTT. It codes for CASNWESNQPQHF. Variable domain in full (rest from reference TRBV2 and TRBJ1-5): EPEVTQTPSHQVTQMGQEVILRCVPISNHLYFYWYRQILGQKVEFLVSFYNNEISEKSEIFDDQFSVERPDGSNFTLKIRSTKLEDSAMYFCASNWESNQPQHFGDGTRLSIL.

DNA for the CDR3: TGTGCCAGCAGGGAAACGGGGGGGAATGAGCAGTTCTTC. Translation: CASRETGGNEQFF. V gene TRBV28 combines with J gene TRBJ2-1; 8 bases are a match to TRBD2. The length of the CDR3 is 13 residues. Germline V gene data show CDR1 as MDHEN and CDR2 as SYDVKM. With 6 bases clipped from V and 7 bases from J, the junction kept 5 bases outside the gene matches.

The chain has TRBV28 and TRBJ1-5, with D unresolved. The germline V gene has CDR1 MDHEN and CDR2 SYDVKM. The CDR3 sequence is 13 residues long. V was cut by 6 bases and J by 1 base, with 7 bases left in between. DNA of the CDR3: TGTGCCAGCAGCCCCCAGAGCAATCAGCCCCAGCATTTT. Protein: CASSPQSNQPQHF.

V is TRBV7-9 and J is TRBJ2-3; D is perhaps TRBD2 (5 bases). CDR3 length: 14 amino acids. Trimming stripped 6 bases from V and 8 bases from J, with 18 bases between. Looked up from germline, CDR1 is SEHNR and CDR2 is FQNEAQ (reference sequence). CDR3 residues: CASSLTAVEATQYF. CDR3 coding DNA: TGTGCCAGCAGTCTGACGGCGGTGGAGGCTACGCAGTATTTT. The full variable domain, rest sourced from reference TRBV7-9 and TRBJ2-3, is DTGVSQNPRHKITKRGQNVTFRCDPISEHNRLYWYRQTLGQGPEFLTYFQNEAQLEKSRLLSDRFSAERPKGSFSTLEIQRTEQGDSAMYLCASSLTAVEATQYFGPGTRLTVL.

The chain carries TRBV5-1 and TRBJ1-3; 9 positions agree with TRBD1. This CDR3 is built from 14 residues. Germline assignment: CDR1 SGHRS and CDR2 YFSETQ. V lost 4 bases to trimming and J lost 4 bases; unmatched junction nucleotides: 3. For the CDR3, the DNA is TGCGCCAGCAGCCAGGGACAGGGAGGAAACACCATATATTTT. Protein sequence: CASSQGQGGNTIYF.